This is a list of T cell receptor beta chains from one sample in a study of CD8 T cells in ankylosing spondylitis. TCRdb recomputed calls from the 5' RACE reads with MiXCR, one row per CDR3 protein. Of about 250,000 distinct CDR3 sequences listed, 32% are singletons. Material for sequencing was blood, either unsorted or a sorted T cell fraction (not recorded which). All receptors come from a male donor with ankylosing spondylitis or in good health (not recorded which). Each CDR3 is given with its conserved first and last residue. A D gene is named only where the DNA matches it firmly. Size values are once, few and many counts, or a class for expanded clones, and some rows have none.

D gene	V gene	clone size	J gene	CDR3 protein	CDR3 DNA
TRBD2	TRBV15	-	TRBJ2-3	CATSGLAGRATDTQYF	TGTGCCACCAGCGGCCTAGCGGGGAGGGCGACAGATACGCAGTATTTT
-	TRBV4-1	-	TRBJ2-3	CASSRGLGTEDTQYF	TGCGCCAGCAGCAGGGGACTGGGGACAGAAGATACGCAGTATTTT
-	TRBV30	few	TRBJ1-1	CAWSSPENTEAFF	TGTGCCTGGAGTTCCCCCGAGAACACTGAAGCTTTCTTT
TRBD2	TRBV20-1	-	TRBJ2-7	CSAKEAGMIYEQYF	TGCAGTGCTAAAGAAGCGGGGATGATCTACGAGCAGTACTTC
-	TRBV10-2	-	TRBJ2-1	CEITETSSYNEQFF	TGCGAGATTACGGAGACGAGCTCCTACAATGAGCAGTTCTTC
-	TRBV12-3/TRBV12-4	-	TRBJ2-7	CASSLALYEQYF	TGTGCCAGCAGTTTAGCGTTGTACGAGCAGTACTTC
TRBD2	TRBV5-5	-	TRBJ2-7	CASSLPRTSGGEQYF	TGTGCCAGCAGCTTGCCCCGGACTAGCGGGGGTGAGCAGTACTTC
TRBD2	TRBV20-1	few	TRBJ2-3	CSASGGGRGDTQYF	TGCAGTGCTAGCGGCGGGGGGCGGGGGGATACGCAGTATTTT
TRBD2	TRBV7-6	-	TRBJ2-1	CASSFPTPGASGGLSSYNEQFF	TGTGCCAGCAGCTTCCCCACCCCAGGGGCTAGCGGGGGGCTGAGCTCCTACAATGAGCAGTTCTTC
-	TRBV7-9	-	TRBJ2-3	CASRAETTDTQYF	TGTGCCAGCAGGGCGGAGACCACAGATACGCAGTATTTT
-	TRBV10-3	-	TRBJ2-2	CAISLGRGSTGELFF	TGTGCCATCAGCCTCGGAAGGGGAAGCACCGGGGAGCTGTTTTTT
-	TRBV20-1	-	TRBJ1-3	CSARAPRGLSGNTIYF	TGCAGTGCTAGAGCCCCCAGGGGATTATCTGGAAACACCATATATTTT
-	TRBV12-3/TRBV12-4	-	TRBJ2-5	CASGPDGETQYF	TGTGCCAGCGGGCCGGACGGCGAGACCCAGTACTTC
-	TRBV20-1	-	TRBJ2-1	CSLRESSYNEQFF	TGCAGTCTACGGGAGTCGTCCTACAATGAGCAGTTCTTC
-	TRBV7-2	-	TRBJ2-3	CASSQGGRSTDTQYF	TGTGCCAGCAGCCAGGGTGGCAGAAGCACAGATACGCAGTATTTT